This T cell receptor beta chain was sequenced during a study of blood T cell repertoires in COVID-19 (TCRdb year 2020). As for the study more broadly: The collaborator samples originated in the United States, Italy and Spain and spanned the acute and convalescent phases of COVID-19. The material from the prospective study consisted of cDNA or gDNA derived from T cells, B-cell-depleted T cells, or PBMCs. Subjects who had been exposed to COVID-19, were actively infected with it, or had recovered from it provided the deeply sampled blood TCRbeta repertoires that made up the dataset. The repertoires were made available in a free public database intended to serve as a resource for research on the immune response to SARS-CoV-2. Samples came from the ongoing ImmuneRACE study (first 160 participants) plus 1,254 subjects from 6 global collaborators. Nearly every sample came with metadata listing a de-identified subject ID, COVID-19 status, age in years and sex. Where available, HLA class I and class II types were obtained from metadata supplied by the sample provider rather than from assay-based typing. General study outcomes and caveats: Clinical and demographic metadata were provided uncurated, with the amount varying by source and participant.

As regards this clone: Its antigen remains undetermined. Base qualities are not recorded, but no much larger clone differs from it by a single base.

From the germline V gene, CDR1 is SGHAT and CDR2 is FQNNGV. Unmatched junction bases come to 13, with V trimmed by 4 bases and J by 4 bases. The CDR3 starts with the cysteine, ends with the phenylalanine, and has 18 residues. Of the read, only the CDR3 DNA is kept; its 54 bases are in frame from base 1. At one collaborating source in Seattle, patients were enrolled during active infection and were followed longitudinally through the course of disease. Each collaborating institution followed its own protocols to collect whole blood in K2EDTA tubes. For TCRbeta analysis, collaborators shipped samples in one of three forms: frozen whole blood, isolated PBMCs, or DNA extracted from either of those sample types. The immunoSEQ Assay, a bias-controlled multiplex PCR, was used to amplify TCRbeta CDR3 regions from genomic DNA. As for the original processing: Nucleated cell counts per sample were estimated from amplification of reference gene primers within the assay. Sequence reads were collapsed and filtered to measure the absolute abundance of every unique TCRbeta CDR3 rearrangement. For each sample, productive Simpson clonality was calculated as the square root of Simpson's diversity index across productive rearrangements. TCRdb provides this immuneACCESS table in a form limited to in-frame rearrangements. Some clones are lacking; in checked studies, under half of them reflect an unresolved V gene, and why the rest are absent is not known. The V and J calls and clone size were taken over from that table, and D and trimming were inferred from the DNA. This sample gives over 150,000 clones in total; approximately 88% of them show up just once. The ten largest make up around 6.3% of the sample.

Sequencing input: peripheral blood. The rearrangement combines TRBV11-2 with TRBJ2-2, and 9 bases in between align with TRBD1. This receptor was identified in a woman aged 40 to 49 with COVID-19, enrolled during active disease. The bases are TGTGCCAGCAGCTCCCGCAACCACAGGGGGCGCGGCACCGGGGAGCTGTTTTTT. This yields the protein CASSSRNHRGRGTGELFF.